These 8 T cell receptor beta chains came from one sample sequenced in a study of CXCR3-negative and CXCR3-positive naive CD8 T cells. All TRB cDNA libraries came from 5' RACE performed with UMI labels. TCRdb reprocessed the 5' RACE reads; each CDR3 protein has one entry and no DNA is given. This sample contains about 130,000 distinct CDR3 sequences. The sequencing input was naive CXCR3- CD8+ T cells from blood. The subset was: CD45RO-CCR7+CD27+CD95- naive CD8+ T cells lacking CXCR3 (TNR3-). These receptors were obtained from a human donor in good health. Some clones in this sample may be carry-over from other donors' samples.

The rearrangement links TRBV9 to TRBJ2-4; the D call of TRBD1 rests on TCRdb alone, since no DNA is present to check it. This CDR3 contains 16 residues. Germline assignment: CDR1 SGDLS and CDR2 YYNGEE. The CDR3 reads CASGPGRGDYENIQYF.

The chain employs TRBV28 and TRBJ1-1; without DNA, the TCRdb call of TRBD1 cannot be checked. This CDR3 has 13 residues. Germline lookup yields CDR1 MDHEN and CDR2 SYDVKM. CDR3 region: CASSGTANTEAFF. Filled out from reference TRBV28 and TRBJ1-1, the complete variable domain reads DVKVTQSSRYLVKRTGEKVFLECVQDMDHENMFWYRQDPGLGLRLIYFSYDVKMKEKGDIPEGYSVSREKKERFSLILESASTNQTSMYLCASSGTANTEAFFGQGTRLTVV.

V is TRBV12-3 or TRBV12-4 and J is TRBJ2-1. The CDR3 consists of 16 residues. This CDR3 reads CASSLGGSSSYNEQFF.

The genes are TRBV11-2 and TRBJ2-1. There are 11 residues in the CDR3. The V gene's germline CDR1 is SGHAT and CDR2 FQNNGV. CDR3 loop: CASSLGHEQFF.

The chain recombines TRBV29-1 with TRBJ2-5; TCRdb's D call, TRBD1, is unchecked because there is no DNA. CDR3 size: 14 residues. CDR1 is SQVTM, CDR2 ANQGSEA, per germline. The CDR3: CSVEGGGTQETQYF.

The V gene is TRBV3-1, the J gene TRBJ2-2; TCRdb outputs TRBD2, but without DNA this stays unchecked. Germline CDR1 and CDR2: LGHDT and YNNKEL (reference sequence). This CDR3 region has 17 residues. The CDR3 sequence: CASSQDRASGNTGELFF.

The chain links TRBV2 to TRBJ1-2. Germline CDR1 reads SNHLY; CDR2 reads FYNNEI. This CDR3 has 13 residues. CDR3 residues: CASSELGDYGYTF.

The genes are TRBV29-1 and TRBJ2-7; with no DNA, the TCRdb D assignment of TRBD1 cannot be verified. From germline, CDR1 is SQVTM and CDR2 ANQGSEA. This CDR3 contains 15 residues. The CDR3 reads CSVEFRDRTSYEQYF.